This TCR beta chain is drawn from a study of blood T cell repertoires in COVID-19. As for the study in general: The study drew acute and convalescent COVID-19 samples from the United States, Italy and Spain. PBMCs, B-cell-depleted T cells, or T cells were the source of the cDNA or gDNA that made up the material.

Original analysis: By means of reference gene primer amplification, nucleated cell counts were estimated. TCRdb keeps only in-frame clones here, not all; method: immunoSEQ multiplex PCR. That table gives V, J and clone size, and the DNA gave D and trimming. The sample has roughly 260,000 clones; around nine tenths are singletons. Sequenced: peripheral blood. The TCR comes from a middle-aged woman who had recovered from COVID-19.

In nucleotides, the CDR3 is TGTGCCAGTAGATTACAGGAGACGAACACCGGGGAGCTGTTTTTT. Amino acid sequence: CASRLQETNTGELFF. This chain connects TRBV19 to TRBJ2-2; TRBD1 might be the D (5 bases). This CDR3 is 15 amino acids long. Germline CDR1 LNHDA, CDR2 SQIVND (reference sequence). Trimming stripped 6 bases from V and 0 bases from J, with 11 bases between.